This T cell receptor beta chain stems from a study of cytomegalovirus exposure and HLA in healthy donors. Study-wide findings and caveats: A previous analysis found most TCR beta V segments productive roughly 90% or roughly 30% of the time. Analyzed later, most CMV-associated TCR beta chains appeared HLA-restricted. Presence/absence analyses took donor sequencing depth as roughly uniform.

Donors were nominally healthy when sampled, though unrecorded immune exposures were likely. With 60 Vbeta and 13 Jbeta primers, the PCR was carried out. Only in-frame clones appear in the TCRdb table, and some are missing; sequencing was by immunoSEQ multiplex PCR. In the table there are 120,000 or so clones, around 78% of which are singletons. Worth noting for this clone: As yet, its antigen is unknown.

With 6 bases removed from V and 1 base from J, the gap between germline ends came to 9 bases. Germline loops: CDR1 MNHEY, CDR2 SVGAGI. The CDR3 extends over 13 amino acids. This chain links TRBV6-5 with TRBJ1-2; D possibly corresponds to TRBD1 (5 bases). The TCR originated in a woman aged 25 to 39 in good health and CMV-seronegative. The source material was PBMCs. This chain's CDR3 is CASSPRGNYGYTF. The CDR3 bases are TGTGCCAGCAGCCCAAGGGGTAACTATGGCTACACCTTC.